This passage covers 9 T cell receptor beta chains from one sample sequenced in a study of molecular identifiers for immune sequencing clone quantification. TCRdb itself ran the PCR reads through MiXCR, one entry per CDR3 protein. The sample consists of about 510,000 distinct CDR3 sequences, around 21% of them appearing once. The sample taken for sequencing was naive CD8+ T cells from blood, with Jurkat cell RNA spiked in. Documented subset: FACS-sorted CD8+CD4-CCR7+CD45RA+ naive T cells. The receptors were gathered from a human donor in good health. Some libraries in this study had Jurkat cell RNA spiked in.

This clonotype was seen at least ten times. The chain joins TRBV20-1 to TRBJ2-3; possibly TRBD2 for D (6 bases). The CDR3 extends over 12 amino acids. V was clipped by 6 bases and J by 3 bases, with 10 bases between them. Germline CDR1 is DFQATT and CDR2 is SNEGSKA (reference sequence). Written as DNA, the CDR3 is TGCAGTGCGAAGGAGGGGACAGATACGCAGTATTTT. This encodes CSAKEGTDTQYF.

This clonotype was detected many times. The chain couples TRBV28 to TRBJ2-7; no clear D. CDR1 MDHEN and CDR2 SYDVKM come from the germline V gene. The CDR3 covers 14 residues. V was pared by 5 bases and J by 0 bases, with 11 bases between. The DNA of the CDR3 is TGTGCCAGCAGTCCCCGATTGCGCTCCTACGAGCAGTACTTC. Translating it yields CASSPRLRSYEQYF.

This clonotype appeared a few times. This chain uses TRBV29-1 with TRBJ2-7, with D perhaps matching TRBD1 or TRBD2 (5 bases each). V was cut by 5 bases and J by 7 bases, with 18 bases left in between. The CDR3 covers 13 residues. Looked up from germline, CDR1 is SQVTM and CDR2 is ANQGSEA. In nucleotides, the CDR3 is TGCAGCGTTTCCACCGGGACCCATGGAGAGCAGTACTTC. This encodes CSVSTGTHGEQYF.

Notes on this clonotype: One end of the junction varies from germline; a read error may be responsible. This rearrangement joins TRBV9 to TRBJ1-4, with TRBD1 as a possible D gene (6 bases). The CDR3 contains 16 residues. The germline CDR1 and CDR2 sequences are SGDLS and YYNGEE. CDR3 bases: TGTGCCAGCAGCGGGAATGTGGACAGCTTTTCTGAAAAACTGGTTTTT. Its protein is CASSGNVDSFSEKLVF.

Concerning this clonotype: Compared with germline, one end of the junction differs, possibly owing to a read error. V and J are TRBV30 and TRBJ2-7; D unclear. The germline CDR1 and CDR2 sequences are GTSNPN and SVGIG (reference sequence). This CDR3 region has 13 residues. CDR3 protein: CAWRGLRPDERYF. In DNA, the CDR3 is TGTGCCTGGAGGGGTTTGAGGCCCGACGAGCGGTACTTC.

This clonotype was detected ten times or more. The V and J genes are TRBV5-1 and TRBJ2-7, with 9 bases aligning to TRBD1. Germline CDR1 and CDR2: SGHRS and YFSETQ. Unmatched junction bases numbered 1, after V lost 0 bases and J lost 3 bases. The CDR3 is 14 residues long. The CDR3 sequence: CASSLAGQGYEQYF. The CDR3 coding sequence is TGCGCCAGCAGCTTGGCGGGACAGGGCTACGAGCAGTACTTC.

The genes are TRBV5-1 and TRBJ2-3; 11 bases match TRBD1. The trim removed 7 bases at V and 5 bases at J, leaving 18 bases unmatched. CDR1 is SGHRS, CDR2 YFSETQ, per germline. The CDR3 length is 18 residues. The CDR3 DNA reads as TGCGCCAGCCGCGCGGACAGGGGGCTTTATCAAGGTGGAGATACGCAGTATTTT. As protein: CASRADRGLYQGGDTQYF.

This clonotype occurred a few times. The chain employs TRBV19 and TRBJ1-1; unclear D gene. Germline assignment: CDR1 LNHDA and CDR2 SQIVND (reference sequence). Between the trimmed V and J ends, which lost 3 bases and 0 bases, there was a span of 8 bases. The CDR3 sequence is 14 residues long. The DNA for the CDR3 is TGTGCCAGTAGTATTAGATCAGTGAACACTGAAGCTTTCTTT. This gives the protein CASSIRSVNTEAFF.

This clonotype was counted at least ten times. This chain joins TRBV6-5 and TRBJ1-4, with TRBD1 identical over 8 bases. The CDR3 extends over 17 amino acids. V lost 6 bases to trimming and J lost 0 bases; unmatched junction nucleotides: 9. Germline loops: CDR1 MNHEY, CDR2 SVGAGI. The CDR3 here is CASSYDRGGSTNEKLFF. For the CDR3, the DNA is TGTGCCAGCAGCTATGACAGGGGAGGTTCAACTAATGAAAAACTGTTTTTT.